A selection of T cell receptor beta chains follows, all from one sample in a study of blood T cell repertoires in COVID-19. Measured with immunoSEQ multiplex PCR; TCRdb has only the in-frame clones, and not every one. The table records approximately 21,000 clones, about 90% of them present only once. The sequencing sample was made of peripheral blood. The receptors come from a woman of 80 years or more with active COVID-19. Both conserved end residues are part of each CDR3. The D gene is left open where the match is weak. For some rows the clone size is stated as once, few or many, or as a class when expanded; others skip it.

.	TRBV4-1	.	TRBJ2-5	TGCGCCAGCAGCCAAGAGGAGGGAGTCCGGGAGACCCAGTACTTC	CASSQEEGVRETQYF
.	TRBV6-5	.	TRBJ1-3	TGTGCCAGCAGTTACGGGCGTTCTGGGGGAAACACCATATATTTT	CASSYGRSGGNTIYF
.	TRBV25-1	TRBD1	TRBJ1-1	TGTGCCAGCAGTGACCCCGGACAGGGGCGAACTGAAGCTTTCTTT	CASSDPGQGRTEAFF
few	TRBV15	.	TRBJ1-5	TGTGCCACCAGCAGAGGGGGGACTTTTTATAGCAATCAGCCCCAGCATTTT	CATSRGGTFYSNQPQHF
.	TRBV6-2/TRBV6-3	.	TRBJ2-3	TGTGCCAGCAGTTTTTCCTCGGGGACAGATACGCAGTATTTT	CASSFSSGTDTQYF
once	TRBV30	.	TRBJ2-6	TGTGCCTGGTCCCATGGGGGGAGCTACTCTGGGGCCAACGTCCTGACTTTC	CAWSHGGSYSGANVLTF
.	TRBV25-1	.	TRBJ2-5	TGTGCCAGCAGTGATCTGCAACAGGGCGCAGAGACCCAGTACTTC	CASSDLQQGAETQYF
.	TRBV4-2	TRBD2	TRBJ2-3	TGTGCCAGCAGCCAAGCGGGGGGGACAGATACGCAGTATTTT	CASSQAGGTDTQYF
.	TRBV2	TRBD1	TRBJ1-3	TGTGCCAGCAGTCCTAACGACAGGGCAGGAAACACCATATATTTT	CASSPNDRAGNTIYF
.	TRBV6-2/TRBV6-3	TRBD2	TRBJ2-3	TGTGCCAGCAGTTACAAAAGCGGGGGGGCCACAGATACGCAGTATTTT	CASSYKSGGATDTQYF
.	TRBV20-1	.	TRBJ1-3	TGCAGTGCTAGCGGGGGAAACACCATATATTTT	CSASGGNTIYF
.	TRBV10-3	.	TRBJ1-1	TGTGCCATCAGAAACCAGATGAACACTGAAGCTTTCTTT	CAIRNQMNTEAFF
.	TRBV9	.	TRBJ2-3	TGTGCCAGCAGCGTAGGAGCGGGTATCACAGATACGCAGTATTTT	CASSVGAGITDTQYF
.	TRBV19	.	TRBJ1-5	TGTGCCAGTAGTATCGGTGGGGGGGGCAGCAATCAGCCCCAGCATTTT	CASSIGGGGSNQPQHF
.	TRBV21-1	.	TRBJ2-2	TGTGCCAGCAGCAATGTGGGGAGGGACAGGGGGAACACCGGGGAGCTGTTTTTT	CASSNVGRDRGNTGELFF
.	TRBV27	.	TRBJ1-1	TGTGCCAGCAGTTTAACCCGACAGCTTAACACTGAAGCTTTCTTT	CASSLTRQLNTEAFF
.	TRBV10-3	.	TRBJ1-2	TGTGCCACCTCCGCTGACAGCTATGGCTACACCTTC	CATSADSYGYTF
.	TRBV7-9	.	TRBJ2-2	TGTGCCAGCAGCTTAGGGCAGGGAACCACCGGGGAGCTGTTTTTT	CASSLGQGTTGELFF
.	TRBV2	TRBD2	TRBJ2-3	TGTGCCAGCAGTCGCGCGGGGGGACCCACAGATACGCAGTATTTT	CASSRAGGPTDTQYF
.	TRBV7-2	TRBD1	TRBJ2-6	TGTGCCAGCAGCCCCCCGGGACAGGGGGCCGGGGCCAACGTCCTGACTTTC	CASSPPGQGAGANVLTF
.	TRBV6-5	TRBD1	TRBJ2-3	TGTGCCAGCATTACAGGACAGGGGGCGGGGACGCAGTATTTT	CASITGQGAGTQYF
.	TRBV11-2	TRBD1	TRBJ1-1	TGTGCCAGCAGCTTAGCCCTGGGACAGGGGCCTGAAGCTTTCTTT	CASSLALGQGPEAFF
.	TRBV15	TRBD1	TRBJ1-5	TGTGCCACCAGCTTTCGGACAGGGGGCTTTCGCTATCAGCCCCAGCATTTT	CATSFRTGGFRYQPQHF
.	TRBV19	.	TRBJ1-3	TGTGCCAGTAGTAGAGCCGGGACAGGAAACACCATATATTTT	CASSRAGTGNTIYF
.	TRBV5-6	TRBD1	TRBJ2-7	TGTGCCAGCAGCCCCGGGACAGATGGCGAGCAGTACTTC	CASSPGTDGEQYF
.	TRBV4-1	.	TRBJ2-1	TGCGCCAGCAGGCGGAACACGGACAGTTACAATGAGCAGTTCTTC	CASRRNTDSYNEQFF
.	TRBV7-3	.	TRBJ1-1	TGTGCCAGCAGCTTAAGTTCAGGGTCTGAAGCTTTCTTT	CASSLSSGSEAFF
.	TRBV7-2	.	TRBJ2-5	TGTGCCAGCAGCTTATACATTGCTAGCGAGGGTTCCCAGACCCAGTACTTC	CASSLYIASEGSQTQYF
few	TRBV7-2	TRBD2	TRBJ2-7	TGTGCCAGCAGCCCGGGACTAGCCGGATACGAGCAGTACTTC	CASSPGLAGYEQYF
once	TRBV5-6	TRBD2	TRBJ2-4	TGTGCCAGCAGCCCGGGGGGGCAAAACATTCAGTACTTC	CASSPGGQNIQYF
.	TRBV9	TRBD1	TRBJ1-2	TGTGCCAGCAGCCTCGGACAGGCAGCTAACTATGGCTACACCTTC	CASSLGQAANYGYTF
.	TRBV19	TRBD1	TRBJ2-3	TGTGCCAGTAGTTTCCGAGGGGGCGAGGATACGCAGTATTTT	CASSFRGGEDTQYF
.	TRBV4-1	.	TRBJ1-2	TGCGCCAGCAGCCCGTGGCAGGGGAGCTATGGCTACACCTTC	CASSPWQGSYGYTF
.	TRBV3-1/TRBV3-2	TRBD1	TRBJ1-3	TGTGCCAGCAGCCAAGTCACAGGGGGGAACACCATATATTTT	CASSQVTGGNTIYF
.	TRBV30	TRBD2	TRBJ2-2	TGTGCCTGGAGTGAGGGACTAGCGGATAACACCGGGGAGCTGTTTTTT	CAWSEGLADNTGELFF
.	TRBV19	TRBD1	TRBJ1-6	TGTGCCAGTAGTCTGGGACAGGGAAGGACTTCACCCCTCCACTTT	CASSLGQGRTSPLHF
.	TRBV6-6	.	TRBJ1-6	TGTGCCAGCAGTCCCGGGACTTATAATTCACCCCTCCACTTT	CASSPGTYNSPLHF
.	TRBV4-1	TRBD1	TRBJ2-5	TGCGCCAGCAGCCCAGGGGGATTCGAGACCCAGTACTTC	CASSPGGFETQYF
.	TRBV3-1/TRBV3-2	.	TRBJ1-6	TGTGCCAGCGGGGAGGGCAGGGCCACTTCACCCCTCCACTTT	CASGEGRATSPLHF
.	TRBV6-4	TRBD1	TRBJ1-2	TGTGCCAGCAGTGACATGGCAGGGGGAGGTGGCTACACCTTC	CASSDMAGGGGYTF
.	TRBV4-2	TRBD2	TRBJ2-1	TGTGCCAGCAGCCAAGAGGCGCGGGGGTCCTACAATGAGCAGTTCTTC	CASSQEARGSYNEQFF
.	TRBV18	.	TRBJ2-2	TGTGCCAGCTCACCGGTAGACTACGGGGAGCTGTTTTTT	CASSPVDYGELFF
once	TRBV6-2/TRBV6-3	TRBD2	TRBJ2-7	TGTGCCAGCAGTTACGCCGGGACTAGGTACTACGAGCAGTACTTC	CASSYAGTRYYEQYF
once	TRBV7-9	.	TRBJ1-1	TGTGCCAGCAGCTCCATGGGAGGGGGTAACACTGAAGCTTTCTTT	CASSSMGGGNTEAFF
.	TRBV5-6	.	TRBJ1-6	TGTGCCAGCAGCCCCTTTCACAGGGAACCCCTCCACTTT	CASSPFHREPLHF
.	TRBV5-1	.	TRBJ2-3	TGCGCCAGCAGCCGCCTCCGCAGGGGGGACACAGATACGCAGTATTTT	CASSRLRRGDTDTQYF
.	TRBV9	.	TRBJ2-1	TGTGCCAGCAGCGTAGTCGGGACACCGGGTGACAATGAGCAGTTCTTC	CASSVVGTPGDNEQFF
.	TRBV11-2	.	TRBJ2-5	TGTGCCAGCAGCTTCCAGGGGCCGCCTAAAGAGACCCAGTACTTC	CASSFQGPPKETQYF
.	TRBV6-6	TRBD1	TRBJ1-6	TGTGCCAGCAGTAGGACGACAGGGAATAATTCACCCCTCCACTTT	CASSRTTGNNSPLHF
.	TRBV30	.	TRBJ1-2	TGTGCCTGGAGTCCCCTCGGGGGATGGGTAAACGGCTACACCTTC	CAWSPLGGWVNGYTF
.	TRBV11-2	TRBD2	TRBJ2-7	TGTGCCAGCAGCTGGGGGGGGTCCTACGAGCAGTACTTC	CASSWGGSYEQYF
once	TRBV5-1	TRBD1	TRBJ2-1	TGCGCCAGCAGCCACACAGGGGTCAATGAGCAGTTCTTC	CASSHTGVNEQFF
few	TRBV25-1	.	TRBJ1-2	TGTGCCAGCAGTGAGAGCTCAGGTTTAATTATGGACTATGGCTACACCTTC	CASSESSGLIMDYGYTF